Sequencing of this TCR beta chain was carried out in a study of T-cell reconstitution after alpha-beta-depleted transplantation in children. Study results and caveats: Diversity and T-cell counts at one year after transplant derived mostly from new T cells. Roughly two months post-transplant, alpha-beta T cells reportedly originated from several hundred graft clones that had expanded. Some patients owed their high day-60 TCRbeta diversity to surviving recipient T cells and thymic progenitors.

This clonotype was observed many times. What it recognizes is unknown. From germline, CDR1 is SGHKS and CDR2 YYEKEE (reference sequence). This CDR3 spans 16 amino acids. V trimming: 4 bases; J trimming: 4 bases; junction bases outside the gene matches: 9. The authors prepared the TCRbeta library with unique molecular identifiers. In TCRdb, the PCR reads were re-called with MiXCR into one record per CDR3 protein. In the table there are around 140,000 distinct CDR3 sequences, around 10% of which are singletons. The rearrangement joins TRBV5-5 to TRBJ1-5, with 9 nucleotides matching TRBD1. The sample in question was PBMCs, mostly from graft donor cells, obtained 180 days after TCRalphabeta/CD19-depleted stem cell transplant. The receptor comes from a female patient aged 2 to 10 who had a stem cell transplant for congenital amegakaryocytic thrombocytopenia, so the T cells may come from the graft donor. As DNA, the CDR3 is TGTGCCAGCAGCGTGACCGGGACAGGGCCTAATCAGCCCCAGCATTTT. Encoded protein: CASSVTGTGPNQPQHF.